Listed below are T cell receptor beta chains from one sample, sequenced in a study of patients and donors after allogeneic stem cell transplantation. Each CDR3 protein is one row after TCRdb ran MiXCR on the RT-PCR reads. Counted here are 390,000 or so distinct CDR3 sequences, approximately 16% occurring once; the ten biggest clones make up about 7%. What was sequenced was blood, either unsorted or a sorted T cell fraction (not recorded which). Receptors originate from a human donor who was either an allogeneic HSCT recipient or a stem cell or donor lymphocyte infusion donor (not recorded which). It is not recorded whose cells these are; they may come from a transplant donor. The CDR3 runs from the conserved cysteine through the conserved F or W. The D gene is left open where the match is weak. Clone size appears in some rows only: once, few, many, or a class for an expanded clone.

v_gene	d_gene	abundance	j_gene	CDR3nt	CDR3aa
TRBV11-3	NA	NA	TRBJ2-2	TGTGCCAGCAGCTTATGGGGCGGGACACACACCGGGGAGCTGTTTTTT	CASSLWGGTHTGELFF
TRBV5-8	NA	few	TRBJ1-5	TGTGCCAGCAGCGGGGGCCGGCGGCTGTATAGCAATCAGCCCCAGCATTTT	CASSGGRRLYSNQPQHF
TRBV6-2/TRBV6-3	NA	NA	TRBJ2-5	TGTGCCAGCAAACCAGCTGTAGGCGGGGAGACCCAGTACTTC	CASKPAVGGETQYF
TRBV20-1	NA	many	TRBJ2-1	TGCAGTGCCCCCCCCGGGAATCAGAATGAGCAGTTCTTC	CSAPPGNQNEQFF
TRBV5-1	NA	few	TRBJ2-7	TGCGCCAGCAGCTTGTACGGCCTTTACGAGCAGTACTTC	CASSLYGLYEQYF
TRBV20-1	NA	few	TRBJ1-6	TGCAGTGCTAGAGACGGGATAGTGGGAGGAAGATCACCCCTCCACTTT	CSARDGIVGGRSPLHF
TRBV10-3	NA	few	TRBJ1-5	TGTGCCATCAGTGATAGGATGTATCAGCCCCAGCATTTT	CAISDRMYQPQHF
TRBV6-2/TRBV6-3	NA	NA	TRBJ2-1	TGTGCCAGCAGTTTTGTTGAGGGGCTCTTTGAGCAGTTCTTC	CASSFVEGLFEQFF
TRBV19	NA	NA	TRBJ1-4	TGTGCCAGTAGCCAAACACGGCACCGGCTTGAAAAACTGTTTTTT	CASSQTRHRLEKLFF
TRBV6-6	NA	few	TRBJ2-1	TGTGCCAGCAGTTCGGGACTTTCTAATGAGCAGTTCTTC	CASSSGLSNEQFF
TRBV5-1	TRBD2	many	TRBJ2-1	TGCGCCAGCAGCTTGGTGGCTAGCGGGAGGATCTACAATGAGCAGTTCTTC	CASSLVASGRIYNEQFF
TRBV5-1	NA	many	TRBJ2-3	TGCGCCAGCAGCTTTGGCCGAGCTAGCACAGATACGCAGTATTTT	CASSFGRASTDTQYF
TRBV12-5	TRBD1	NA	TRBJ1-2	TGTGCTAGTGGGCCGACCGGGACAGTAATGGGTGGCTACACCTTC	CASGPTGTVMGGYTF
TRBV11-2	TRBD2	NA	TRBJ2-3	TGTGCCAGCAGCTTCCGTGCGCGGGGGGGCTTGGGCACAGATACGCAGTATTTT	CASSFRARGGLGTDTQYF
TRBV20-1	NA	NA	TRBJ1-1	TGCAGTGAGACATCGGTCACTGAAGCTTTCTTT	CSETSVTEAFF
TRBV11-2	TRBD1	NA	TRBJ1-3	TGTGCCAGCAGCTCCCGACAGGGTGGAAACACCATATATTTT	CASSSRQGGNTIYF
TRBV27	TRBD2	NA	TRBJ2-7	TGTGCCAGCAGTACCCGTAGCGGGAGACATGAGCAGTACTTC	CASSTRSGRHEQYF
TRBV20-1	TRBD1	few	TRBJ2-4	TGCAGTGCTGGGCGTTGGGACAGGGGAGCCAAAAACATTCAGTACTTC	CSAGRWDRGAKNIQYF
TRBV5-1	NA	many	TRBJ2-2	TGCGCCAGCAGCCCCCATCGGAGCACCGGGGAGCTGTTTTTT	CASSPHRSTGELFF
TRBV25-1	TRBD1	NA	TRBJ2-2	TGTGCCAGCAGTGAACCGGGGAAGGGGGCGTCCGGGGAGCTGTTTTTT	CASSEPGKGASGELFF
TRBV12-3/TRBV12-4	NA	many	TRBJ1-2	TGTGCCAGCAGTTTTGGGGGCTGGGGCTACACCTTC	CASSFGGWGYTF
TRBV4-1	TRBD1	many	TRBJ1-4	TGCGCCAGCAGCCCGGAGGACAGGGGGCGCGTGAATGAAAAACTGTTTTTT	CASSPEDRGRVNEKLFF
TRBV12-3/TRBV12-4	NA	few	TRBJ1-2	TGTGCCAGCAGTTTAAGGCTTATCGGTGGCTACACCTTC	CASSLRLIGGYTF
TRBV24-1	TRBD2	few	TRBJ2-5	TGTGCCACCAGTGACCCCGGACTAGCGGGACGGGGGACCCAGTACTTC	CATSDPGLAGRGTQYF
TRBV4-3	TRBD2	NA	TRBJ2-1	TGCGCCAGCAGCCTAACGCGGGGGGGCGGGTACAATGAGCAGTTCTTC	CASSLTRGGGYNEQFF
TRBV6-1	NA	few	TRBJ1-2	TGTGCCAGCAGTCGGGACACCTATAACTATGGCTACACCTTC	CASSRDTYNYGYTF
TRBV19	NA	NA	TRBJ2-3	TGTGCCAGTAGTATCGGTACTCGGGGGTTGTCAGATACGCAGTATTTT	CASSIGTRGLSDTQYF
TRBV9	NA	NA	TRBJ2-7	TGTGCCAGCAGCGTAGCCGGGGCTGCGGGCGAGCAGTACTTC	CASSVAGAAGEQYF
TRBV29-1	NA	many	TRBJ1-4	TGCAGCGTCAAGACGGCAGGGTCAACTAATGAAAAACTGTTTTTT	CSVKTAGSTNEKLFF
TRBV5-5	NA	NA	TRBJ2-7	TGTGCCAGCAGCCCGGCCGGGACCGCCGCCTACGAGCAGTACTTC	CASSPAGTAAYEQYF
TRBV29-1	NA	NA	TRBJ2-7	TGCAGCGTTGAAACCCCCTCCGCCTACGAGCAGTACTTC	CSVETPSAYEQYF
TRBV6-1	TRBD1	few	TRBJ1-1	TGTGCCAGCAGTCCAGGGGGGGTCACTGAAGCTTTCTTT	CASSPGGVTEAFF
TRBV9	NA	few	TRBJ2-1	TGTGCCAGCAGCGTATCATCCGCCCAGCAGTTCTTC	CASSVSSAQQFF